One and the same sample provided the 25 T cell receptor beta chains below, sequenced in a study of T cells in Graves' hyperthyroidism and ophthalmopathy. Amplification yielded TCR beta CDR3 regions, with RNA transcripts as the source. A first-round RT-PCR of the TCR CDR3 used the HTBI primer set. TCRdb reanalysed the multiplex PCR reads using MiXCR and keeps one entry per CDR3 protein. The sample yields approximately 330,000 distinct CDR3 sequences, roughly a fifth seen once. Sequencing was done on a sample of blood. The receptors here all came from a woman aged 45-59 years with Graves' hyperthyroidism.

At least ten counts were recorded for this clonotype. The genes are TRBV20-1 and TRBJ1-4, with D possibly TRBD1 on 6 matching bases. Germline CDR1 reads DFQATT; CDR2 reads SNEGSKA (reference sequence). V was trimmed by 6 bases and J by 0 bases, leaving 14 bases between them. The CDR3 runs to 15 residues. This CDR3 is CSARGSGATNEKLFF. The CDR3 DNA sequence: TGCAGTGCCAGGGGCTCGGGAGCAACTAATGAAAAACTGTTTTTT.

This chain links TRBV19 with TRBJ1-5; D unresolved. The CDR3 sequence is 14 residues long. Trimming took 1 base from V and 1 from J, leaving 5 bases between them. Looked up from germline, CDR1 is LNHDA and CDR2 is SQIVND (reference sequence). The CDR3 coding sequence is TGTGCCAGTAGTATAGTAGGCAGCAATCAGCCCCAGCATTTT. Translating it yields CASSIVGSNQPQHF.

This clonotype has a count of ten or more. CDR3 in amino acids: CASLRGDTQYF. The CDR3 DNA follows: TGTGCCAGCCTGAGGGGGGATACGCAGTATTTT. J is TRBJ2-3 and V is TRBV7-9; possible D gene TRBD1, 6 bases. The CDR3 contains 11 residues. CDR1 and CDR2 from the germline V gene are SEHNR and FQNEAQ (reference sequence). V was cut by 8 bases and J by 6 bases, with 9 bases left in between. Looking up the rest from reference TRBV7-9 and TRBJ2-3 gives the full variable domain: DTGVSQNPRHKITKRGQNVTFRCDPISEHNRLYWYRQTLGQGPEFLTYFQNEAQLEKSRLLSDRFSAERPKGSFSTLEIQRTEQGDSAMYLCASLRGDTQYFGPGTRLTVL.

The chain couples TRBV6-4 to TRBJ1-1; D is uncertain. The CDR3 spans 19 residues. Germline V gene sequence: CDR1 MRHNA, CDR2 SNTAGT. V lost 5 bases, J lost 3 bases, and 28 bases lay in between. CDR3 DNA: TGTGCCAGCAGTTATCCCCAGAGGGCTTTCCGATTTCGGGACACTGAAGCTTTCTTT. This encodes CASSYPQRAFRFRDTEAFF.

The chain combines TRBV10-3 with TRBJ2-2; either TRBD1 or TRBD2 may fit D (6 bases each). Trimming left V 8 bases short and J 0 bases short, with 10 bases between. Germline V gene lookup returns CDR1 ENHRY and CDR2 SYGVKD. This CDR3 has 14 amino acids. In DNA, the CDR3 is TGTGCCATCGACGGGGGCGCGAACACCGGGGAGCTGTTTTTT. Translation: CAIDGGANTGELFF.

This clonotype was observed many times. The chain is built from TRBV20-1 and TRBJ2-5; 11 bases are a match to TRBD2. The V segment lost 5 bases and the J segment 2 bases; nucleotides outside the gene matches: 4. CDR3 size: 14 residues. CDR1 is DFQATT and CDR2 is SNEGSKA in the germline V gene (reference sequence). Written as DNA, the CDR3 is TGCAGTGCTCCGGGACTAGCGGATCAAGAGACCCAGTACTTC. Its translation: CSAPGLADQETQYF.

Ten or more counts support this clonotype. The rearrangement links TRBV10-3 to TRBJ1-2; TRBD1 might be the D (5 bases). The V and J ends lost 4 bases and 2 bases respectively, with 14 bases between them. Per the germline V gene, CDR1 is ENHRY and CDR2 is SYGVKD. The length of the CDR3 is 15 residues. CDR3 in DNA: TGTGCCATCAGTGTTTTCCCAGGACAAAACTATGGCTACACCTTC. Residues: CAISVFPGQNYGYTF.

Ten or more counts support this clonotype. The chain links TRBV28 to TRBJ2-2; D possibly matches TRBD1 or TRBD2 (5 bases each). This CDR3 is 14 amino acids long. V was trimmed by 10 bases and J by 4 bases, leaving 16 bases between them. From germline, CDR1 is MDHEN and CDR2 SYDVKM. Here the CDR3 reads CATRRESSTGELFF. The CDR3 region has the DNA TGTGCCACCCGCAGGGAGTCAAGCACCGGGGAGCTGTTTTTT.

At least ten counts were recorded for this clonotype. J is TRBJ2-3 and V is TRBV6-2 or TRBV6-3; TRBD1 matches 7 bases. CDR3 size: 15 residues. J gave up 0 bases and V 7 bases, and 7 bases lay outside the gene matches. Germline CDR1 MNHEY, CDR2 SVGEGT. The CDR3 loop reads CASKRGGMSTDTQYF. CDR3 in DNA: TGTGCCAGCAAGAGAGGGGGCATGAGCACAGATACGCAGTATTTT.

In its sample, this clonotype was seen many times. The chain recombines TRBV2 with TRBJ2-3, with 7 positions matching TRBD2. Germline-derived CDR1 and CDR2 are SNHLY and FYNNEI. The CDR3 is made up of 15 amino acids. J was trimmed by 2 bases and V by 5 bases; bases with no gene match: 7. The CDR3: CASSPTSAHTDTQYF. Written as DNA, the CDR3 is TGTGCCAGCAGTCCTACTAGCGCCCACACAGATACGCAGTATTTT.

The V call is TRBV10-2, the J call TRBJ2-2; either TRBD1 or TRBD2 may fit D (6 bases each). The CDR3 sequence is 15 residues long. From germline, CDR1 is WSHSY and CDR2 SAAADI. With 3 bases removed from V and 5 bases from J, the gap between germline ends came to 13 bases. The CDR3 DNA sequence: TGCGCCAGCAGTGACCTGGGGGGCAGGACCGGGGAGCTGTTTTTT. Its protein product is CASSDLGGRTGELFF.

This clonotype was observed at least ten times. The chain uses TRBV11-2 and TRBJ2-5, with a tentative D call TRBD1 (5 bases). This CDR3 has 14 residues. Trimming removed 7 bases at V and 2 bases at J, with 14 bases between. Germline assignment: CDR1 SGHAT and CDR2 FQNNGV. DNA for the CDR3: TGTGCCAGCACCCAGGGCCCTAATCAAGAGACCCAGTACTTC. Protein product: CASTQGPNQETQYF.

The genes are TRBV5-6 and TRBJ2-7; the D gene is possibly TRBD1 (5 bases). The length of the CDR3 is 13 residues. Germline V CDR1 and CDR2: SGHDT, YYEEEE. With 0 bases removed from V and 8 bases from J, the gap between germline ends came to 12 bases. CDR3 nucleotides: TGTGCCAGCAGCTTGGGACAGACCGAAAAGCAGTACTTC. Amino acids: CASSLGQTEKQYF. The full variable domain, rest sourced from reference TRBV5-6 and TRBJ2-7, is DAGVTQSPTHLIKTRGQQVTLRCSPKSGHDTVSWYQQALGQGPQFIFQYYEEEERQRGNFPDRFSGHQFPNYSSELNVNALLLGDSALYLCASSLGQTEKQYFGPGTRLTVT.

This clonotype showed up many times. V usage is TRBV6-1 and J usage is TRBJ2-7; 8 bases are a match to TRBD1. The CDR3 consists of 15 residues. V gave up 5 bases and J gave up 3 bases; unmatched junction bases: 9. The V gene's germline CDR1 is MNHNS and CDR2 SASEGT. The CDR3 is CASSSTGAGIYEQYF. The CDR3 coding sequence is TGTGCCAGCAGTTCGACAGGGGCCGGCATCTACGAGCAGTACTTC.

The CDR3 nucleotides are TGTGCCAGCACCCCAAGCAGGGCCGGAAACACCATATATTTT. Protein product: CASTPSRAGNTIYF. This chain joins TRBV2 and TRBJ1-3, with D possibly TRBD1 on 5 matching bases. Trimming took 7 bases from V and 4 from J, leaving 14 bases between them. The CDR3 covers 14 residues. In germline, CDR1 is SNHLY, CDR2 FYNNEI. Based on the CDR3 plus reference TRBV2 and TRBJ1-3, the full variable domain is EPEVTQTPSHQVTQMGQEVILRCVPISNHLYFYWYRQILGQKVEFLVSFYNNEISEKSEIFDDQFSVERPDGSNFTLKIRSTKLEDSAMYFCASTPSRAGNTIYFGEGSWLTVV.

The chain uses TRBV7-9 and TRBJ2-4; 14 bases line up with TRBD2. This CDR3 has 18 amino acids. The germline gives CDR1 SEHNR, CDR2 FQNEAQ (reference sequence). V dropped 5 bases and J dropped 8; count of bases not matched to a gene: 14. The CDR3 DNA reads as TGTGCCAGCAGCATTAGGGCGGGGGGGACTAGCGGGAGTGACATTCAGTACTTC. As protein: CASSIRAGGTSGSDIQYF.

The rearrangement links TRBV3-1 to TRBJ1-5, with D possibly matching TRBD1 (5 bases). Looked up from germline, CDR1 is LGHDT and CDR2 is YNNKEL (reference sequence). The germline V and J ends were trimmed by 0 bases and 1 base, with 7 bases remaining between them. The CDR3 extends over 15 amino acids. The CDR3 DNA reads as TGTGCCAGCAGCCAAGATGGACACAGCAATCAGCCCCAGCATTTT. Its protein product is CASSQDGHSNQPQHF.

The CDR3: CSARDPQQGGYTF. CDR3 in DNA: TGCAGTGCTAGAGACCCACAGCAGGGTGGCTACACCTTC. The rearrangement links TRBV20-1 to TRBJ1-2, with a weak D call TRBD1 (5 bases). Trimming pared 0 bases from V and 7 bases from J, leaving 12 bases between. Per germline, CDR1 DFQATT and CDR2 SNEGSKA (reference sequence). There are 13 residues in the CDR3.

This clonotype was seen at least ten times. In DNA form, the CDR3 reads TGTGCCAGCAGTGAGTTGTGGAGCGGTCCCTCCTACGAGCAGTACTTC. Translating it yields CASSELWSGPSYEQYF. V is TRBV6-1 and J is TRBJ2-7, with TRBD2 as a possible D gene (5 bases). Germline V gene data show CDR1 as MNHNS and CDR2 as SASEGT. V was pared by 3 bases and J by 0 bases, with 15 bases between. There are 16 residues in the CDR3.

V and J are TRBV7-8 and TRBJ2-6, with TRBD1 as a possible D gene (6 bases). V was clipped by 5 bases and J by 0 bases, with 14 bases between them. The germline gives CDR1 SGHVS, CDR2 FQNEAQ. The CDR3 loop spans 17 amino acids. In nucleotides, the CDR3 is TGTGCCAGCAGCGACGGGACACTGAGCTCTGGGGCCAACGTCCTGACTTTC. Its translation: CASSDGTLSSGANVLTF.

CDR3 loop: CASGFSSLSGANVLTF. In nucleotides, the CDR3 is TGTGCCAGCGGATTTTCCTCTTTATCTGGGGCCAACGTCCTGACTTTC. This rearrangement joins TRBV28 to TRBJ2-6; D uncertain. Germline lookup yields CDR1 MDHEN and CDR2 SYDVKM. Trimming pared 8 bases from V and 1 base from J, leaving 15 bases between. The CDR3 has 16 residues.

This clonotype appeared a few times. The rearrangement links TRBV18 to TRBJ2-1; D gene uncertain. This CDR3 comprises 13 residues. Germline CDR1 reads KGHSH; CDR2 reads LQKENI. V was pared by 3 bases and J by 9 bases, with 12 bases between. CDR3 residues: CASSPGQTGEQFF. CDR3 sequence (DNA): TGTGCCAGCTCACCCGGGCAAACGGGTGAGCAGTTCTTC.

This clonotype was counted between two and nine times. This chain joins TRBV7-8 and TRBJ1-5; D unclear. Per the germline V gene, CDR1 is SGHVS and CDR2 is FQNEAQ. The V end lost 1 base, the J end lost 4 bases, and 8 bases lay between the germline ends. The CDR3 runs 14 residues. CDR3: CASSLEKGNQPQHF. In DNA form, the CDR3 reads TGTGCCAGCAGCTTAGAAAAGGGAAATCAGCCCCAGCATTTT.

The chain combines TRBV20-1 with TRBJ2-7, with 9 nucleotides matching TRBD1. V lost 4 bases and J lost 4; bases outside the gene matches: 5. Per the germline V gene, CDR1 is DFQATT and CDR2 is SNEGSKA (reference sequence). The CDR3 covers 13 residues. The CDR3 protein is CSAKGQGGYEQYF. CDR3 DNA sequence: TGCAGTGCTAAGGGACAGGGTGGGTACGAGCAGTACTTC.

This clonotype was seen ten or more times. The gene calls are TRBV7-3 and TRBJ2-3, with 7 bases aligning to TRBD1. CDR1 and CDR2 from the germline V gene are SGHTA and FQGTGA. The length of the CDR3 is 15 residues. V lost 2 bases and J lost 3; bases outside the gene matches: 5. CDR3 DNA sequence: TGTGCCAGCAGCTTACAAAGGGGGCGAACAGATACGCAGTATTTT. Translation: CASSLQRGRTDTQYF.